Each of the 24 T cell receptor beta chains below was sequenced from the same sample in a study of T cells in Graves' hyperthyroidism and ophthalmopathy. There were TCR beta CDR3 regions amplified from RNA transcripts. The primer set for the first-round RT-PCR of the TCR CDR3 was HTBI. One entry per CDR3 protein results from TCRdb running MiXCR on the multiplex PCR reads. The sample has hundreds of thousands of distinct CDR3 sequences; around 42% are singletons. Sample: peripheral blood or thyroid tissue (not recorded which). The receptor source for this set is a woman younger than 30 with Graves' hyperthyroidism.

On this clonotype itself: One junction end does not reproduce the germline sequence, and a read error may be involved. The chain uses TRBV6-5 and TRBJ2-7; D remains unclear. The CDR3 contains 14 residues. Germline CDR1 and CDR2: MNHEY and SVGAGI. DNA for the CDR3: TGTGCCATCAGTTACGTGAACAATAGCCCCGAGCAGTACTTC. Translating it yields CAISYVNNSPEQYF.

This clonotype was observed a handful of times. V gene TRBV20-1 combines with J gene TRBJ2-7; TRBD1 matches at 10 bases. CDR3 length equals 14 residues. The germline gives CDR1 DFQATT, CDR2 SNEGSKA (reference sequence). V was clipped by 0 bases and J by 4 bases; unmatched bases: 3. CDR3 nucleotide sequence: TGCAGTGCTAGAGATCCGGACAGGGGGTACGAGCAGTACTTC. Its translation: CSARDPDRGYEQYF.

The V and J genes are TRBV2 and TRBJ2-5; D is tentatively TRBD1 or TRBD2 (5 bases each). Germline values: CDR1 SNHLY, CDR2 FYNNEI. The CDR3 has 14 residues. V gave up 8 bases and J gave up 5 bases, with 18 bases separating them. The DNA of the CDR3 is TGTGCCAGCGGCTTAACCCGCAGGGAGGAGACCCAGTACTTC. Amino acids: CASGLTRREETQYF. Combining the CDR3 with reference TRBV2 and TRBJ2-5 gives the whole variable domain EPEVTQTPSHQVTQMGQEVILRCVPISNHLYFYWYRQILGQKVEFLVSFYNNEISEKSEIFDDQFSVERPDGSNFTLKIRSTKLEDSAMYFCASGLTRREETQYFGPGTRLLVL.

The CDR3 sequence is CASPGQGNYGYTF. DNA for the CDR3: TGTGCCAGTCCGGGACAGGGTAACTATGGCTACACCTTC. V is TRBV19 and J is TRBJ1-2, with 9 nucleotides matching TRBD1. J was trimmed by 1 base and V by 8 bases; bases with no gene match: 2. Germline CDR1 reads LNHDA; CDR2 reads SQIVND (reference sequence). The CDR3 length is 13 residues.

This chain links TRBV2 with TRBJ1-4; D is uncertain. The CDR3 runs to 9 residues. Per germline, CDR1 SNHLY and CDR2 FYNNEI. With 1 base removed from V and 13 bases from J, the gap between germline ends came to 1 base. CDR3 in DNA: TGTGCCAGCAGTGAAGTACTGTTTTTT. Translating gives CASSEVLFF.

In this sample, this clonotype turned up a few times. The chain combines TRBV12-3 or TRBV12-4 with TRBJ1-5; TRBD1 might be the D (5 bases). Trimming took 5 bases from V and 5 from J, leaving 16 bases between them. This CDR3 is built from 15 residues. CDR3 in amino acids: CASSPSGLEDQPQHF. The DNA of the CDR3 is TGTGCCAGCAGTCCATCAGGGCTGGAGGATCAGCCCCAGCATTTT.

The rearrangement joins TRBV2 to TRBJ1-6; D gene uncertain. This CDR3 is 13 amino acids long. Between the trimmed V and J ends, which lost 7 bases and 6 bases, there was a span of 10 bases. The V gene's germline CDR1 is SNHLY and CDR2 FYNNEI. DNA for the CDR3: TGTGCCAGCATTATGGACCCTAATTCACCCCTCCACTTT. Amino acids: CASIMDPNSPLHF.

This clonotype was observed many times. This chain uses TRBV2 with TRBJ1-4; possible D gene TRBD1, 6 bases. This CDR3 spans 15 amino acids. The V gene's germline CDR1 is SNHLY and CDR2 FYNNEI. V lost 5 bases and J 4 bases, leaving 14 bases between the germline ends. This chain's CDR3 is CASSWRTASNEKLFF. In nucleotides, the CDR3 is TGTGCCAGCAGTTGGCGGACAGCCAGTAATGAAAAACTGTTTTTT.

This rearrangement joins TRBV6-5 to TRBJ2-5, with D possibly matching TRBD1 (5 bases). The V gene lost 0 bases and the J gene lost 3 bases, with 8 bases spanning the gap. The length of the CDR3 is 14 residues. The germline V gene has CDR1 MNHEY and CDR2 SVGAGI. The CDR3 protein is CASSYSTREETQYF. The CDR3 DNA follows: TGTGCCAGCAGTTACTCGACCAGGGAAGAGACCCAGTACTTC.

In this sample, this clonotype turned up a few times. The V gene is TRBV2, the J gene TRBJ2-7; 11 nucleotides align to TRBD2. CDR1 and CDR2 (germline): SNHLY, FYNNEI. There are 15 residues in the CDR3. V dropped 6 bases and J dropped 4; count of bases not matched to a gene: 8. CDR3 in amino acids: CASRAIAGGPYEQYF. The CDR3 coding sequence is TGTGCCAGCAGGGCCATAGCGGGAGGGCCATACGAGCAGTACTTC.

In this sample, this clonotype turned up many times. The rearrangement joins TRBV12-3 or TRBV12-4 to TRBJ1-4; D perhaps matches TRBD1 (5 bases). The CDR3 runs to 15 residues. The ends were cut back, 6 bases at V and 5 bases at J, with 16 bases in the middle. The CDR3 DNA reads TGTGCCAGCAGCCCTCGTGGGACGGCAAATGAAAAACTGTTTTTT. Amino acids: CASSPRGTANEKLFF.

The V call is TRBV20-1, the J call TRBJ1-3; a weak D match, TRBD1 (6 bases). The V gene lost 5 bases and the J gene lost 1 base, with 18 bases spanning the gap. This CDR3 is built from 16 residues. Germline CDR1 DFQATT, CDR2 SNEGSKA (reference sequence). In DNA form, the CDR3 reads TGCAGTGCTGCCCGGGGGGGCCCTGCTTCTGGAAACACCATATATTTT. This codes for CSAARGGPASGNTIYF.

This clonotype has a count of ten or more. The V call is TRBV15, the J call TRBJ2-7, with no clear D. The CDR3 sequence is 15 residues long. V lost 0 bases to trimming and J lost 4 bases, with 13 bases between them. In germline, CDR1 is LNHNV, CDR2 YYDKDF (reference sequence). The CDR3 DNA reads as TGTGCCACCAGCAGAGAGTTGGGCTCGAGGTACGAGCAGTACTTC. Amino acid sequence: CATSRELGSRYEQYF.

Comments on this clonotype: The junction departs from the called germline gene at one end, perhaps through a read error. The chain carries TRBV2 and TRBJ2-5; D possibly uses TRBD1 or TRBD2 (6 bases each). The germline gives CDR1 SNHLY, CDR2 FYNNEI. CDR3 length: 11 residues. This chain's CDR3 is CASSKGDSSNF. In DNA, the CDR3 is TGTGCCAGCAGTAAGGGGGACTCCTCCAACTTC.

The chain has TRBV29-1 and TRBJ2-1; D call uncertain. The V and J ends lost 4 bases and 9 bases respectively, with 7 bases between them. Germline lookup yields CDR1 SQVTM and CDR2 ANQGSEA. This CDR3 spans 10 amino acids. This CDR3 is CSVGFGEQFF. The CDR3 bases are TGCAGCGTTGGTTTCGGTGAGCAGTTCTTC.

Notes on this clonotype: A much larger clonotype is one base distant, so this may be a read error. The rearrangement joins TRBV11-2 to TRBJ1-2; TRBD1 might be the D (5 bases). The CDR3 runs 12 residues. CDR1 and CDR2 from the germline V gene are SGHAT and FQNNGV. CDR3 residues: CASSFQGYGHTF. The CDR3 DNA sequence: TGTGCCAGCAGCTTTCAGGGCTATGGCCACACCTTC.

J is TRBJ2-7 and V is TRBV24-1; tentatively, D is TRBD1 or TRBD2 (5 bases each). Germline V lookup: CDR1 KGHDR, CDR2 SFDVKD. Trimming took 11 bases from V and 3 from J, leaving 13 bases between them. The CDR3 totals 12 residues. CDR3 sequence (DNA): TGTGCCAGCCTGGGACCCCACTACGAGCAGTACTTC. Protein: CASLGPHYEQYF.

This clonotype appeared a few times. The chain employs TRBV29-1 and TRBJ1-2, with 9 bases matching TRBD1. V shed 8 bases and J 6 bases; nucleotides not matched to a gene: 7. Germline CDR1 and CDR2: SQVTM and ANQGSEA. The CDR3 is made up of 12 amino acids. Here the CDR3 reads CSLMTGGDGYTF. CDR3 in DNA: TGCAGCTTGATGACAGGGGGTGATGGCTACACCTTC.

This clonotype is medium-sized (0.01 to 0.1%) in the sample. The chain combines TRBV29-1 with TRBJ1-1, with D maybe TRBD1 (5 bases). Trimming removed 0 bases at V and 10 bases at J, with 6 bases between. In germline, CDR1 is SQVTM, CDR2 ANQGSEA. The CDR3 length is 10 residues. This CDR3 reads CSVEEGAAFF. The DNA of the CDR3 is TGCAGCGTTGAAGAAGGGGCAGCTTTCTTT.

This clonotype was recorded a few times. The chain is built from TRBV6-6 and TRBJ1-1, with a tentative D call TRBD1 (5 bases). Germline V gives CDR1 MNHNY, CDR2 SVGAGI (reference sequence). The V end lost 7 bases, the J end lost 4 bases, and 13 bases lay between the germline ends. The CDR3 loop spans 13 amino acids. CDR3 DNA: TGTGCCAGCACCATGGTTGGGGGCACTGAAGCTTTCTTT. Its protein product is CASTMVGGTEAFF.

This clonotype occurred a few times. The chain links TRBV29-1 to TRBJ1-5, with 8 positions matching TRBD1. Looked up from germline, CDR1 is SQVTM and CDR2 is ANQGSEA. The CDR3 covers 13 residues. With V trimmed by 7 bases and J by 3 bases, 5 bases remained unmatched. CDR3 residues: CSARQGYNQPQHF. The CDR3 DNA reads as TGCAGCGCTAGACAGGGGTACAATCAGCCCCAGCATTTT.

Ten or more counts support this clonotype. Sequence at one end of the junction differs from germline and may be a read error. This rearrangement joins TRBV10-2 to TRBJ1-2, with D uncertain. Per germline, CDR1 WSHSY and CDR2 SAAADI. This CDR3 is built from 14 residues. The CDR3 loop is CASSYSRVDYGYTF. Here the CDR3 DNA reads TGTGCCAGCAGTTACTCTCGGGTCGACTATGGCTACACCTTC.

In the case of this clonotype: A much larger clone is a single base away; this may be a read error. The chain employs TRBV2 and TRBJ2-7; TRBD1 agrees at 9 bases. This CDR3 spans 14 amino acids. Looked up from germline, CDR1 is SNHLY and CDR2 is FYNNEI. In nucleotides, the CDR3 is TGTGCCAGCAGCTCGGGACAGGGAGGAAACGAGCAGTGCTTC. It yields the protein CASSSGQGGNEQCF.

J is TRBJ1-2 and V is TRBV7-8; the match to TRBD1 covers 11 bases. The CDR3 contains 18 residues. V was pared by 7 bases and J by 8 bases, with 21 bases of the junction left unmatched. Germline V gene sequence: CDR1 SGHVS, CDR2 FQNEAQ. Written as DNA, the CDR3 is TGTGCCAGCACTAATAGGGTTAGGTTGGACAGGGGGCCATGGGGCTACACCTTC. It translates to CASTNRVRLDRGPWGYTF.